One sample yielded the 22 T cell receptor beta chains listed below, sequenced in a study of blood T cells in healthy people across ages. Combining a sample-barcoded 5' primer with a J-beta primer mix, a second PCR ran for roughly 6 to 12 cycles. In TCRdb, the 5' RACE reads were re-called with MiXCR into one record per CDR3 protein. This sample has 1.5 million or so distinct CDR3 sequences; about 45% occur once, and the top ten carry under 5%. Input material: blood. These receptors were obtained from a young woman in good health.

The V call is TRBV28, the J call TRBJ2-7; 9 bases agree with TRBD2. The ends lost 8 bases at V and 3 bases at J; junction bases unmatched: 2. Germline loops: CDR1 MDHEN, CDR2 SYDVKM. The length of the CDR3 is 12 residues. The CDR3 here is CASRTSVYEQYF. CDR3 sequence (DNA): TGTGCCAGCCGGACTAGCGTCTACGAGCAGTACTTC.

The J gene is TRBJ2-3, the V gene TRBV7-9; 10 nucleotides line up with TRBD1. CDR1 is SEHNR, CDR2 FQNEAQ, per germline (reference sequence). The ends lost 5 bases at V and 2 bases at J; junction bases unmatched: 10. This CDR3 is built from 17 residues. The CDR3 nucleotides read TGTGCCAGCAGCCTGTGGACAGGGGGGATCGACACAGATACGCAGTATTTT. This gives the protein CASSLWTGGIDTDTQYF.

The genes are TRBV20-1 and TRBJ1-5, with a weak D call TRBD1 (5 bases). There are 12 residues in the CDR3. Germline values: CDR1 DFQATT, CDR2 SNEGSKA (reference sequence). V dropped 5 bases and J dropped 4 bases, with 9 bases sitting between them. CDR3 residues: CSAAGGNQPQHF. CDR3 nucleotide sequence: TGCAGTGCTGCCGGGGGGAATCAGCCCCAGCATTTT.

About this clonotype itself: One end of the junction fails to match germline, which may point to a read error. This chain uses TRBV29-1 with TRBJ2-1; maybe TRBD2 (5 bases). Germline CDR1 reads SQVTM; CDR2 reads ANQGSEA. This CDR3 has 14 residues. The CDR3: CIVEKGNSANEQFF. CDR3 nucleotide sequence: TGCATCGTTGAAAAAGGTAATAGCGCCAATGAGCAGTTCTTC.

To note about this clonotype: Germline is not matched at one junction end, which may reflect a read error. The chain joins TRBV5-1 to TRBJ2-5; no definite D call. CDR1 is SGHRS and CDR2 is YFSETQ in the germline V gene. This CDR3 has 13 amino acids. The DNA of the CDR3 is TGCGCCGGCAGAGCCGGTGGGCAAGAGACCCAGTACTTC. Translation: CAGRAGGQETQYF.

This clonotype was observed many times. The V gene is TRBV6-2 or TRBV6-3, the J gene TRBJ2-3; 13 nucleotides match TRBD2. Germline V CDR1 and CDR2: MNHEY, SVGEGT. Trimming cost V 8 bases and J 3 bases; bases outside gene matches: 2. This CDR3 comprises 14 residues. The CDR3: CASRTSGRTDTQYF. The DNA for the CDR3 is TGTGCCAGCCGGACTAGCGGGAGAACAGATACGCAGTATTTT.

This chain links TRBV27 with TRBJ2-7; D call uncertain. Germline loops: CDR1 MNHEY, CDR2 SMNVEV (reference sequence). The CDR3 is made up of 14 amino acids. V lost 5 bases to trimming and J lost 6 bases, with 17 bases between them. The CDR3 sequence: CASSSRALGPEQYF. CDR3 DNA: TGTGCCAGCAGTAGCCGGGCTTTAGGGCCCGAGCAGTACTTC.

This chain joins TRBV25-1 and TRBJ1-4, with TRBD1 matching over 8 bases. The CDR3 runs to 13 residues. Per the germline V gene, CDR1 is MGHDK and CDR2 is SYGVNS. V gave up 8 bases and J gave up 8 bases; unmatched junction bases: 7. The CDR3: CASGGQVREKLFF. The CDR3 DNA sequence: TGTGCCAGCGGGGGACAGGTACGAGAAAAACTGTTTTTT.

A few counts support this clonotype. V gene TRBV7-9 combines with J gene TRBJ1-2; D call uncertain. Germline V gives CDR1 SEHNR, CDR2 FQNEAQ (reference sequence). This CDR3 region has 15 residues. V was trimmed by 5 bases and J by 4 bases, leaving 17 bases between them. DNA of the CDR3: TGTGCCAGCAGCCCCGGGTTCCCCCCGGTCTATGGCTACACCTTC. Protein sequence: CASSPGFPPVYGYTF.

The chain carries TRBV25-1 and TRBJ1-6; unclear D gene. V lost 9 bases, J lost 6 bases, and 6 bases lay in between. Germline assignment: CDR1 MGHDK and CDR2 SYGVNS. The CDR3 runs 11 residues. CDR3 sequence reads: CARGPNSPLHF. The CDR3 region has the DNA TGTGCCAGGGGTCCTAATTCACCCCTCCACTTT.

DNA for the CDR3: TGTGCCAGCAGCCTAAGGCCTAGCTTGGAGACCCAGTACTTC. Its translation: CASSLRPSLETQYF. The rearrangement joins TRBV12-3 or TRBV12-4 to TRBJ2-5; D perhaps matches TRBD2 (5 bases). This CDR3 contains 14 residues. The V and J ends lost 6 bases and 5 bases respectively, with 16 bases between them.

This clonotype occurred a few times. A clone one base away is much larger, so this may be a read error. The J gene is TRBJ2-3, the V gene TRBV15; D uncertain. The germline V gene encodes CDR1 LNHNV and CDR2 YYDKDF (reference sequence). V gave up 4 bases and J gave up 2 bases, with 1 base separating them. This CDR3 is 11 amino acids long. This CDR3 reads CATSNTDTQYF. CDR3 coding DNA: TGTGCCACCAGCAACACAGATACGCAGTATTTT.

The gene calls are TRBV7-9 and TRBJ1-2; 7 bases align to TRBD1. Trimming cost V 3 bases and J 4 bases; bases outside gene matches: 8. The CDR3 has 15 amino acids. Germline CDR1 is SEHNR and CDR2 is FQNEAQ (reference sequence). Written as DNA, the CDR3 is TGTGCCAGCAGCTTCGATCTCGAGGGGGCCTATGGCTACACCTTC. Its translation is CASSFDLEGAYGYTF.

V usage is TRBV27 and J usage is TRBJ2-7; tentatively, D is TRBD1 or TRBD2 (5 bases each). Germline CDR1 is MNHEY and CDR2 is SMNVEV (reference sequence). Trimming removed 7 bases at V and 1 base at J, with 20 bases between. This CDR3 has 16 residues. CDR3 in amino acids: CASKVATGGYSYEQYF. CDR3 sequence (DNA): TGTGCCAGCAAAGTAGCCACTGGGGGATATTCCTACGAGCAGTACTTC.

This chain links TRBV28 with TRBJ2-3; 10 positions agree with TRBD2. Trimming removed 6 bases from V and 5 bases from J; junction bases left unmatched: 5. The CDR3 runs 14 residues. CDR1 and CDR2 from the germline V gene are MDHEN and SYDVKM. The CDR3 sequence is CASRQGLAKDTQYF. In DNA, the CDR3 is TGTGCCAGCAGGCAGGGACTAGCGAAAGATACGCAGTATTTT.

This clonotype was recorded once. The chain is built from TRBV7-9 and TRBJ1-3; TRBD1 matches 7 bases. The V gene's germline CDR1 is SEHNR and CDR2 FQNEAQ (reference sequence). V lost 5 bases to trimming and J lost 2 bases; unmatched junction nucleotides: 15. CDR3 size: 18 residues. The CDR3 DNA sequence: TGTGCCAGCAGCAGCCCTGTAGGATCAGGGGGGCCTGGAAACACCATATATTTT. Protein sequence: CASSSPVGSGGPGNTIYF.

This clonotype has just a few counts. A junction boundary mismatches the germline segment, possibly from a read error. The chain combines TRBV5-4 with TRBJ2-5, with 8 bases fitting TRBD2. The germline gives CDR1 SGHNT, CDR2 YYREEE (reference sequence). CDR3 length: 14 amino acids. The CDR3 nucleotides read TGCGCCAGCAGCCCGGGAGGGCGTGACGAGACCCAGTACTTC. Translated: CASSPGGRDETQYF.

DNA of the CDR3: TGTGCCAGCAGTTACAGTCCGGATTCAGATACGCAGTATTTT. As protein: CASSYSPDSDTQYF. The chain links TRBV6-6 to TRBJ2-3; D unresolved. Germline CDR1 MNHNY, CDR2 SVGAGI (reference sequence). Trimming left V 2 bases short and J 4 bases short, with 10 bases between. The CDR3 spans 14 residues.

This clonotype has a handful of counts. The J gene is TRBJ1-1, the V gene TRBV28; TRBD1 might be the D (5 bases). Germline V gene data show CDR1 as MDHEN and CDR2 as SYDVKM. CDR3 size: 13 residues. The ends were cut back, 3 bases at V and 8 bases at J, with 13 bases in the middle. Here the CDR3 DNA reads TGTGCCAGCAGTTTTCTAAAGGGGCTGGAAGCTTTCTTT. This codes for CASSFLKGLEAFF.

This clonotype occurred a few times. This chain joins TRBV29-1 and TRBJ2-5, with TRBD1 matching over 7 bases. Trimming removed 6 bases from V and 0 bases from J; junction bases left unmatched: 13. Looked up from germline, CDR1 is SQVTM and CDR2 is ANQGSEA. The CDR3 contains 16 residues. CDR3 amino acids: CSVLPSRTGHQETQYF. The CDR3 region has the DNA TGCAGCGTCCTCCCCTCCCGGACAGGACACCAAGAGACCCAGTACTTC.

The rearrangement links TRBV15 to TRBJ2-7, with unresolved D. The CDR3 consists of 15 residues. V was shortened by 0 bases and J by 2 bases, with 11 bases between the two germline ends. The germline gives CDR1 LNHNV, CDR2 YYDKDF (reference sequence). The CDR3 bases are TGTGCCACCAGCAGAGATTTGGCCGCTACCTACGAGCAGTACTTC. Translated, it gives CATSRDLAATYEQYF.

This chain's CDR3 is CASSVVTGGSYNEQFF. The CDR3, as DNA: TGTGCCAGCAGCGTAGTGACAGGAGGATCCTACAATGAGCAGTTCTTC. The V gene is TRBV9, the J gene TRBJ2-1; a weak D match, TRBD1 (6 bases). Trimming took 0 bases from V and 1 from J, leaving 11 bases between them. In germline, CDR1 is SGDLS, CDR2 YYNGEE. This CDR3 spans 16 amino acids.